The entry below gives a single T cell receptor (beta chain) sequence along with its context. Its antigen target is currently unknown. Germline and junction disagree at one end, which may indicate a read error. Library preparation was by the immunoSEQ multiplex PCR assay. In TCRdb, the immuneACCESS table is reduced to in-frame sequences with V and J assigned. These tables do not hold every clone; where another copy was compared, an unresolved V gene accounts for under half, and the others remain unexplained. The sample table lists tens of thousands of clones, 88% of them with a count of one. The ten biggest clones cover roughly 1.2% of the sample. This record comes from a study of T cells in narcolepsy (dated by TCRdb to 2017 to 2018). About the investigation overall: The study enrolled patients with narcolepsy type 1 or type 2 (NT1, NT2) together with healthy control donors. Autoreactive T cells targeting hypocretin neuron self-antigens (hypocretin, TRIB2) were sought in narcolepsy patients, and TCR Vbeta sequencing was used to track clonotypes in blood and CSF.

The CDR3 measures 14 amino acids from cysteine to phenylalanine. Solely the CDR3 DNA is kept, with 42 bases framed from the first base. The germline V gene encodes CDR1 SGDLS and CDR2 YYNGEE. For TCR Vbeta sequencing, memory CD4+ T cells were sorted ex vivo from the peripheral blood of narcolepsy patients and healthy controls. Here is what the overall study found, with its caveats: Numbers of sequenced blood memory CD4+ clonotypes were comparable, with averages of some 38,000 in patients and approximately 33,000 in controls. Plots that compared CSF and blood CD4+ T cell clonotypes from the same patient highlighted HCRT-specific and TRIB2-specific autoreactive clonotypes. According to the report, autoreactive clonotypes were detected serially in the blood of the same patients and of different patients, but not in healthy controls. No sequences matching autoreactive T cell clones were present in some of the blood memory CD4+ repertoires from patients and controls.

The V and J genes are TRBV9 and TRBJ2-5, with the D gene not clear enough to name. The sample was CD45RA- memory CD4+ T cells from PBMCs. What this sample's cell subset or site label stands for: memory T cells sorted ex vivo from peripheral blood. The TCR sequence derives from a human donor with narcolepsy. In nucleotide form, the sequence is TGTGCCAGCAGCGTAGGGGCGAAACAAGGGACCCAGTACTTC. It translates as CASSVGAKQGTQYF.